This TCR beta chain was recorded in a study of blood T cell repertoires in COVID-19. CDR1 is GTSNPN, CDR2 SVGIG, per germline (reference sequence). With 4 bases clipped from V and 6 bases from J, the junction kept 14 bases outside the gene matches. The CDR3 covers 16 residues. The assay was immunoSEQ multiplex PCR, and TCRdb's table has in-frame clones only and misses some. The profile covers 300,000 or so clones, with 85% to 90% appearing a single time and more than 9% taken by the ten largest. Sequenced sample: PBMCs or T cells enriched from blood (not recorded which). This clonotype was sampled from a woman aged 18-29 years who had recovered from COVID-19. The rearrangement links TRBV30 to TRBJ2-2; 7 nucleotides line up with TRBD1. CDR3 nucleotide sequence: TGTGCCTGGAAACGTGTGGAGACAGGGCCACCCGGGGAGCTGTTTTTT. This encodes CAWKRVETGPPGELFF.